The present TCR beta chain was sequenced within a study of blood T cell repertoires in COVID-19. Turning to the study itself: The origin of the acute and convalescent COVID-19 samples was the United States, Italy and Spain. PBMCs, B-cell-depleted T cells, or T cells were the source of the cDNA or gDNA that made up the material.

In the source study's methods: Amplification with reference gene primers provided the estimates of nucleated cell counts. The assay was immunoSEQ multiplex PCR, and TCRdb's table has in-frame clones only and misses some. V and J calls and clone size follow that table, whereas D and trimming were derived from the DNA. The data contain about 360,000 clones, 70% to 90% of them singletons. From germline, CDR1 is DFQATT and CDR2 SNEGSKA (reference sequence). V lost 3 bases to trimming and J lost 6 bases, with 17 bases between them. This CDR3 region has 14 residues. A single count supports this clone. This chain connects TRBV20-1 to TRBJ1-2; TRBD1 might be the D (5 bases). This TCR was recovered from a human donor in a cohort sampled during active COVID-19. Sequencing input: peripheral blood. CDR3 sequence: CSASQGSPANGYTF. The CDR3 nucleotides are TGCAGTGCTAGTCAGGGTTCTCCCGCCAATGGCTACACCTTC.